This T cell receptor (beta chain) is drawn from a study of blood T cell repertoires in COVID-19. For the study at large: COVID-19 samples collected from the United States, Italy and Spain covered acute and convalescent phases. Nucleic acid was either cDNA or gDNA, and it came from T cells, B-cell-depleted T cells, or PBMCs.

CDR3 size: 14 residues. The germline gives CDR1 LGHNA, CDR2 YSLEER. Trimming removed 0 bases from V and 3 bases from J, with 5 bases in between. Authors' methods: Reference gene primer amplification in the assay estimated nucleated cell counts. Generated by immunoSEQ multiplex PCR, the TCRdb table keeps only in-frame clones and is missing some. The D gene and trimming were derived from the DNA, and the V and J assignments and clone size from that table. This table has 25,000 to 30,000 clones, around 91% appearing once. Sample: peripheral blood. This clonotype was obtained from a man between 70 and 80 years old with acute or convalescent COVID-19. The rearrangement uses TRBV4-3 and TRBJ2-2, with D unclear. The CDR3 DNA reads as TGCGCCAGCAGCCAAGATTCGGACACCGGGGAGCTGTTTTTT. It is translated as CASSQDSDTGELFF.